This is a list of T cell receptor beta chains from one sample in a study of shared clonotypes between healthy human individuals. TCRdb keeps only in-frame clones here, not all; method: immunoSEQ multiplex PCR. The table shows 2 million to 2.5 million clones, with roughly 92% occurring only once. The specimen was naive CD4+ T cells from PBMCs. These receptors were collected from a man aged 18 to 35 in good health. Some clones in this sample may be carry-over from other donors' samples. CDR3s include the opening cysteine and the closing phenylalanine or tryptophan. A D gene is named only where the DNA matches it firmly. Clone size is given for some rows only: seen once, a few or many times, or a class if the clone is expanded.

CDR3aa,CDR3nt,j_gene,d_gene,v_gene,len,abundance
CASSPLRLYNEQFF,TGTGCCAGCAGTCCACTGCGGCTTTACAATGAGCAGTTCTTC,TRBJ2-1,.,TRBV6-5,14,.
CASPPPEGPSTDTQYF,TGTGCCAGCCCCCCACCGGAGGGCCCTAGCACAGATACGCAGTATTTT,TRBJ2-3,.,TRBV28,16,.
CASSLTSGYTDTQYF,TGCGCCAGCAGCTTGACTAGCGGATACACAGATACGCAGTATTTT,TRBJ2-3,TRBD2,TRBV5-1,15,.
CATSLRQGSTTDTQYF,TGTGCCACCAGCTTGCGACAGGGATCGACCACAGATACGCAGTATTTT,TRBJ2-3,TRBD1,TRBV15,16,.
CASSRGGSGPWDEQFF,TGTGCCAGCAGCCGTGGGGGGAGTGGCCCCTGGGATGAGCAGTTCTTC,TRBJ2-1,.,TRBV11-2,16,.
CASGMRGTATDTQYF,TGTGCCAGCGGAATGAGGGGCACGGCCACAGATACGCAGTATTTT,TRBJ2-3,.,TRBV7-9,15,.
CASSRASTDTQYF,TGTGCCAGCAGCCGCGCTAGCACAGATACGCAGTATTTT,TRBJ2-3,.,TRBV7-3,13,.
CASAYGDQPQHF,TGTGCTAGTGCCTACGGCGATCAGCCCCAGCATTTT,TRBJ1-5,.,TRBV12-5,12,.
CASRLTPGGGSYEQYF,TGTGCCAGCAGGCTAACTCCCGGGGGCGGGAGTTACGAGCAGTACTTC,TRBJ2-7,.,TRBV27,16,.
CASSPRSGTNTGELFF,TGTGCCAGCTCACCAAGGTCGGGAACGAACACCGGGGAGCTGTTTTTT,TRBJ2-2,.,TRBV18,16,.
CASSQDGQGRETQYF,TGCGCCAGCAGCCAAGATGGACAGGGGCGGGAGACCCAGTACTTC,TRBJ2-5,TRBD1,TRBV4-3,15,.
CASSQGLNYEQYF,TGTGCCAGCAGCCAAGGGCTTAATTACGAGCAGTACTTC,TRBJ2-7,.,TRBV4-2,13,.
CASSLAGYPGYTF,TGCGCCAGCAGCTTAGCTGGGTATCCGGGCTACACCTTC,TRBJ1-2,.,TRBV5-1,13,few
CASSQEDGYTF,TGTGCCAGCAGCCAAGAGGATGGCTACACCTTC,TRBJ1-2,.,TRBV4-2,11,.
CASSRENQPQHF,TGTGCCAGCAGCCGAGAAAATCAGCCCCAGCATTTT,TRBJ1-5,.,TRBV7-2,12,.
CASSGGGRGTGELFF,TGTGCCAGCAGTGGAGGGGGACGGGGCACCGGGGAGCTGTTTTTT,TRBJ2-2,.,TRBV27,15,.
CASSFASGSSETQYF,TGTGCCAGCAGCTTTGCTAGCGGGAGTAGCGAGACCCAGTACTTC,TRBJ2-5,TRBD2,TRBV7-7,15,.
CASSPGGDRTIEKLFF,TGTGCCAGCAGCCCGGGAGGGGACAGAACTATTGAAAAACTGTTTTTT,TRBJ1-4,TRBD1,TRBV5-4,16,.
CAIRNAIWVGEGSYNEQFF,TGTGCCATCAGGAACGCCATTTGGGTGGGAGAAGGATCCTACAATGAGCAGTTCTTC,TRBJ2-1,.,TRBV10-3,19,.
CASSRDSPPDTQYF,TGTGCCAGCAGCCGGGACTCTCCCCCAGATACGCAGTATTTT,TRBJ2-3,.,TRBV7-7,14,.
CASSLIYNEQFF,TGTGCCAGCAGCCTAATTTACAATGAGCAGTTCTTC,TRBJ2-1,.,TRBV11-2,12,.
CASSEDWVAGGEQYF,TGTGCCAGCAGTGAAGATTGGGTTGCGGGGGGCGAGCAGTACTTC,TRBJ2-7,TRBD2,TRBV2,15,.
CASSAQGAFTEAFF,TGTGCCAGCAGCGCACAGGGGGCATTCACTGAAGCTTTCTTT,TRBJ1-1,TRBD1,TRBV9,14,few
CASSLEHTFNYGYTF,TGTGCCAGCTCATTGGAACATACCTTCAACTATGGCTACACCTTC,TRBJ1-2,.,TRBV18,15,once
CASSLKLAGDLTDTQYF,TGTGCCAGCAGCTTAAAACTAGCGGGAGATTTGACAGATACGCAGTATTTT,TRBJ2-3,TRBD2,TRBV7-9,17,.
CALSGTGIHEQYF,TGTGCCTTGTCCGGGACAGGAATTCACGAGCAGTACTTC,TRBJ2-7,TRBD1,TRBV10-3,13,.
CASRAGTVNTEAFF,TGTGCCAGCAGGGCGGGGACAGTGAACACTGAAGCTTTCTTT,TRBJ1-1,TRBD1,TRBV2,14,.
CASSPQGLGQETQYF,TGCGCCAGCAGTCCCCAGGGGCTCGGACAAGAGACCCAGTACTTC,TRBJ2-5,.,TRBV5-1,15,.
CATRKAPGENYNEQFF,TGTGCCACCCGAAAGGCCCCGGGGGAGAACTACAATGAGCAGTTCTTC,TRBJ2-1,.,TRBV4-2,16,.
CSVYSPVSYEQYF,TGCAGCGTATATTCCCCCGTTTCCTACGAGCAGTACTTC,TRBJ2-7,.,TRBV29-1,13,.
CASSIGAGTNNQPQHF,TGTGCCAGTAGTATCGGGGCCGGGACGAACAATCAGCCCCAGCATTTT,TRBJ1-5,.,TRBV19,16,.
CASSWNAGQPFLEKLFF,TGCGCCAGCAGCTGGAACGCCGGACAGCCATTCCTTGAAAAACTGTTTTTT,TRBJ1-4,.,TRBV5-1,17,.
CASSRGLAGGPSNEQFF,TGTGCCAGCAGCAGGGGACTAGCGGGAGGGCCGTCCAATGAGCAGTTCTTC,TRBJ2-1,TRBD2,TRBV11-2,17,.
CASSQELAGGFYEQYF,TGTGCCAGCAGCCAGGAGCTAGCGGGAGGGTTCTACGAGCAGTACTTC,TRBJ2-7,TRBD2,TRBV4-2,16,.
CASSLELAGWGDEQFF,TGCGCCAGCAGCTTGGAGCTAGCGGGCTGGGGCGATGAGCAGTTCTTC,TRBJ2-1,TRBD2,TRBV5-1,16,.
CASSFQGVNTEAFF,TGTGCCAGCAGTTTCCAGGGGGTGAACACTGAAGCTTTCTTT,TRBJ1-1,TRBD1,TRBV7-9,14,.
CASSSHRSTSGFTDTQYF,TGTGCCAGCAGTTCCCACCGATCGACTAGCGGGTTCACAGATACGCAGTATTTT,TRBJ2-3,TRBD2,TRBV28,18,.
CASSSPGQGAGELFF,TGTGCCAGCAGTTCACCGGGACAGGGGGCCGGGGAGCTGTTTTTT,TRBJ2-2,TRBD1,TRBV28,15,.
CASISRGRYNEQFF,TGTGCCAGCATTAGCAGGGGTCGGTACAATGAGCAGTTCTTC,TRBJ2-1,.,TRBV25-1,14,once
CAWSYPGTQETQYF,TGTGCCTGGAGTTACCCCGGGACTCAAGAGACCCAGTACTTC,TRBJ2-5,.,TRBV30,14,.